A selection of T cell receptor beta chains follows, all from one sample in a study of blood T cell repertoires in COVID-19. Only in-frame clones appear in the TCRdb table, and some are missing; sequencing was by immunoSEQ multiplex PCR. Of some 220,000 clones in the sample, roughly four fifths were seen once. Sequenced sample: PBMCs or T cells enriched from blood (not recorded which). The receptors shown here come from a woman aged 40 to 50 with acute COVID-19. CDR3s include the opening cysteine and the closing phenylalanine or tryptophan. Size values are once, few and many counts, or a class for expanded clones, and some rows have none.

CASTLAGTDQETQYF	TRBV10-2	NA	TRBJ2-5
CASSLGQGGYEQYF	TRBV7-8	NA	TRBJ2-7
CASSLDRLVEFF	TRBV11-2	NA	TRBJ2-1
CASMAGLNSGNTIYF	TRBV2	NA	TRBJ1-3
CASSIKTSGETQYF	TRBV19	NA	TRBJ2-5
CASSPGLAYTYNEQFF	TRBV4-1	NA	TRBJ2-1
CASSQAAGGTGAFF	TRBV4-1	NA	TRBJ1-1
CASSPRDRGFYGYTF	TRBV19	few	TRBJ1-2
CASSSIGTELFF	TRBV5-6	NA	TRBJ1-4
CASSGGPGGTGNTIYF	TRBV10-1	NA	TRBJ1-3
CASSPGGENEKLFF	TRBV28	NA	TRBJ1-4
CASSKGASGRAADTQYF	TRBV28	NA	TRBJ2-3
CASSQQRQGRPTEAFF	TRBV3-1/TRBV3-2	NA	TRBJ1-1
CASTPFDRAGSPLHF	TRBV28	once	TRBJ1-6
CASRPARRAYGYTF	TRBV11-2	NA	TRBJ1-2
CASSVNSGNTIYF	TRBV25-1	NA	TRBJ1-3
CASSLGPGTDVYGYTF	TRBV5-6	NA	TRBJ1-2
CASWTGGGKSEAFF	TRBV5-8	NA	TRBJ1-1
CASSLRLAGTNEQFF	TRBV3-1/TRBV3-2	NA	TRBJ2-1
CASSRGQNTEAFF	TRBV18	NA	TRBJ1-1
CASSLGLAGGLYYEQYF	TRBV19	NA	TRBJ2-7
CASSQDRRIETQYF	TRBV28	NA	TRBJ2-5
CASSFSRQRSYEQYF	TRBV6-5	NA	TRBJ2-7
CASSVGGQGGPLHF	TRBV9	NA	TRBJ1-6